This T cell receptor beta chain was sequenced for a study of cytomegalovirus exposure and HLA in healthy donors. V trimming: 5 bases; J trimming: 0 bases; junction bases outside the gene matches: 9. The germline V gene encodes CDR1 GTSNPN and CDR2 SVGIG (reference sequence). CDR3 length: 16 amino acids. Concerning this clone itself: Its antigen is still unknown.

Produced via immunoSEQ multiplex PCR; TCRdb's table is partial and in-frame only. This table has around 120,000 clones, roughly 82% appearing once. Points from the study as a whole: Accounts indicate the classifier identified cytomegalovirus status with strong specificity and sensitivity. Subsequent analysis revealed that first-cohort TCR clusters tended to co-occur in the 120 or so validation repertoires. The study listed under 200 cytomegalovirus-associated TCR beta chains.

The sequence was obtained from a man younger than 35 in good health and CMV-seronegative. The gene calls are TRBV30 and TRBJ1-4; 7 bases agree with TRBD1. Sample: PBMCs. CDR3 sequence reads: CAWGGTAFATNEKLFF. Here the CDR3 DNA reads TGTGCCTGGGGCGGGACAGCCTTTGCAACTAATGAAAAACTGTTTTTT.